Described below is a single T cell receptor (beta chain) sequence and its context. Its matching antigen is unknown. TCRdb called the RACE reads again in MiXCR, with one record for every CDR3 protein. The sample has 300,000 to 450,000 distinct CDR3 sequences; about 5% are singletons. The data belong to a study of human T cells and chemical hapten exposure. General study points: The study found that PT1 expanded TCR counts correlated positively with patch test score.

Germline CDR1 and CDR2: ENHRY and SYGVKD. The CDR3 is 13 residues long. V lost 4 bases and J lost 3, with 7 bases in between. Regarding time point: pre-sensitization, week 0. The treatment is: therapeutic diphenylcyclopropenone sensitization with weekly scalp DPC. This specimen was whole blood, taken in connection with sensitization to the hapten diphenylcyclopropenone (DPC). This TCR was sampled from a woman aged 18-29 years with alopecia areata. Some clones in this sample may be carry-over from other donors' samples. The genes are TRBV10-3 and TRBJ1-5; D possibly corresponds to TRBD1 (5 bases). The CDR3 spells CAISGTTNQPQHF. The DNA for the CDR3 is TGTGCCATCAGTGGGACAACCAATCAGCCCCAGCATTTT.